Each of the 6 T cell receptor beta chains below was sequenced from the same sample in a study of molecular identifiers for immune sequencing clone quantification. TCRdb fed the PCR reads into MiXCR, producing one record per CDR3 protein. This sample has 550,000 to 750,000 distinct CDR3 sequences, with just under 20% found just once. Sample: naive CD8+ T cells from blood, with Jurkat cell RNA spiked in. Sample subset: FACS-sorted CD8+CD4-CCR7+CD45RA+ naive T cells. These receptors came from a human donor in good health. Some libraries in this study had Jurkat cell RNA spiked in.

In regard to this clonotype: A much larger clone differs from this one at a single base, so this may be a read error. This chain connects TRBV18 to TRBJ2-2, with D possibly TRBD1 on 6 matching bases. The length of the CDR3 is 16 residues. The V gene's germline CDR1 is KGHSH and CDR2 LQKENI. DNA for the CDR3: TGTGCCAGCTCACCACCTGACAGGAGAAACACCGAGGAGCTGTTTTTT. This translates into CASSPPDRRNTEELFF.

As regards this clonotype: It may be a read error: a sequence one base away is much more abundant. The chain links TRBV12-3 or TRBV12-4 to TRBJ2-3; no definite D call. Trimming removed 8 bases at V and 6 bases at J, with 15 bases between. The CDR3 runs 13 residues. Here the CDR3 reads CASGRVVEDTQYF. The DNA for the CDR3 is TGTGCCAGCGGCCGGGTCGTAGAGGATACGCAGTATTTT.

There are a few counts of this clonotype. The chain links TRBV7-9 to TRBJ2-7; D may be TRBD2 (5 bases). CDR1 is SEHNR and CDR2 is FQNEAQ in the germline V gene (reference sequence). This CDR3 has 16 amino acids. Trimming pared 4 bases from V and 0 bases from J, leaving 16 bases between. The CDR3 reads CASSSPTGKSSYEQYF. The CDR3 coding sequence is TGTGCCAGCAGCTCGCCTACGGGGAAGAGCTCCTACGAGCAGTACTTC.

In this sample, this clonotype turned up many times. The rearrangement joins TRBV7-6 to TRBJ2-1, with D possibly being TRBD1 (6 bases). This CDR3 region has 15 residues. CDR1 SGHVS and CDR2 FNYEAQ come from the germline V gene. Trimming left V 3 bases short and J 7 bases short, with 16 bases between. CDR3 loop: CASSFGLADRNEQFF. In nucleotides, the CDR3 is TGTGCCAGCAGCTTCGGGCTAGCAGACAGGAATGAGCAGTTCTTC.

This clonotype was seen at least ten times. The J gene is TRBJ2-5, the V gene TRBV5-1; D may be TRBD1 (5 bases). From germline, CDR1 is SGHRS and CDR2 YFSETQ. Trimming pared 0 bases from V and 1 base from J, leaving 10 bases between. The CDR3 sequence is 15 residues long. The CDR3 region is CASSLGQRLQETQYF. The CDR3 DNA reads TGCGCCAGCAGCTTGGGACAGCGACTCCAAGAGACCCAGTACTTC.

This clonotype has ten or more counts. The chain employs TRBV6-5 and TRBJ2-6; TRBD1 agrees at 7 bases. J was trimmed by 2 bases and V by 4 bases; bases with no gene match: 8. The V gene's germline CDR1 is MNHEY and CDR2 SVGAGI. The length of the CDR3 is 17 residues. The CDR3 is CASSSPQGKAGANVLTF. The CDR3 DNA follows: TGTGCCAGCAGTTCCCCACAGGGGAAGGCTGGGGCCAACGTCCTGACTTTC.